Each of the 2 T cell receptor beta chains below was sequenced from the same sample in a study of T cells after yellow fever vaccination. Via MiXCR, TCRdb re-called the 5' RACE reads, giving one row per CDR3 protein. The sample records some 550,000 distinct CDR3 sequences, 15% to 20% being singletons. The material was PBMCs, obtained 15 days after the yellow fever booster vaccination. Receptor source: a man aged 30 to 45 who received the YFV17D yellow fever vaccine.

This clonotype appeared a few times. The rearrangement uses TRBV21-1 and TRBJ1-1. TRBV21-1 corresponds to a pseudogene. CDR3 length equals 11 residues. The CDR3 DNA sequence: TGTGCCAGCATGGTTAACACTGAAGCTTTCTTT. Translating it yields CASMVNTEAFF.

This clonotype was picked up a small number of times. The chain couples TRBV30 to TRBJ2-5; D is undetermined. Germline V gives CDR1 GTSNPN, CDR2 SVGIG (reference sequence). The CDR3 is 14 amino acids. Trimming took off 0 bases at V and 5 bases at J, with 13 bases between the two ends. The CDR3 region is CAWSVDRVRETQYF. The CDR3 region has the DNA TGTGCCTGGAGTGTAGATAGGGTGAGGGAGACCCAGTACTTC.